This T cell receptor (beta chain) was retrieved from a study of T cells in localized non-small cell lung cancer. In regard to this clone: Its target is unknown.

Here immunoSEQ multiplex PCR was the method, and the copy in TCRdb shows in-frame clones only, minus some. The sample yields about 26,000 clones, approximately 81% seen once. Study-wide results and caveats: T cell clonality was highest in uninvolved adjacent lung, above tumor. Heterogeneity remains possible because sequencing was limited to only one tumor region. Elevated circulating T cell density in blood was associated with longer overall survival. Of the top 100 tumor clones, median roughly 60 were in adjacent lung, 25 to 30 among its top 100.

Germline V gene lookup returns CDR1 MDHEN and CDR2 SYDVKM. The CDR3 runs to 15 residues. The germline V and J ends were trimmed by 7 bases and 6 bases, with 19 bases remaining between them. V usage is TRBV28 and J usage is TRBJ1-5; possibly TRBD1 for D (6 bases). Here the sequenced sample was peripheral blood, taken before any cancer treatment. The clonotype comes from a man aged 40-75 years with stage III squamous cell lung carcinoma. The CDR3 is CASTPYTRGAQPQHF. The CDR3 DNA follows: TGTGCCAGCACTCCCTACACCAGGGGAGCTCAGCCCCAGCATTTT.